Below, 22 T cell receptor beta chains from the same sample are listed, as sequenced in a study of control samples from healthy donors and cancer patients. Sequencing used immunoSEQ multiplex PCR; TCRdb keeps in-frame clones, though not all of them. The sample contains 150,000 to 200,000 clones, 94% of which appear only once. Sequenced sample: blood. The receptors originated from a woman aged 40 to 50 in good health.

The chain joins TRBV5-6 to TRBJ1-1; D gene uncertain. This CDR3 region has 17 residues. V lost 3 bases and J 7 bases, leaving 25 bases between the germline ends. CDR1 is SGHDT and CDR2 is YYEEEE in the germline V gene. The CDR3 DNA is TGTGCCAGCAGCTCGTCAGCTCAACTCCTACGCCCGCGTGAAGCTTTCTTT. Its translation is CASSSSAQLLRPREAFF.

The J gene is TRBJ1-5, the V gene TRBV6-2 or TRBV6-3, with D possibly TRBD1 on 6 matching bases. CDR3 length equals 16 residues. CDR1 MNHEY and CDR2 SVGEGT come from the germline V gene. With 2 bases removed from V and 0 bases from J, the gap between germline ends came to 11 bases. The CDR3 sequence: CASSYPGTPSNQPQHF. The CDR3 DNA reads as TGTGCCAGCAGTTACCCCGGGACACCTAGCAATCAGCCCCAGCATTTT.

This clone was observed once. This sequence joins TRBV6-5 and TRBJ1-1; TRBD1 is a possible D gene (5 bases). Germline V gives CDR1 MNHEY, CDR2 SVGAGI. V was pared by 5 bases and J by 0 bases, with 10 bases between. The CDR3 is 14 residues long. CDR3 residues: CASSRTLLNTEAFF. The DNA for the CDR3 is TGTGCCAGCAGTCGGACACTCCTGAACACTGAAGCTTTCTTT.

V gene TRBV9 combines with J gene TRBJ1-2, with a possible D match to TRBD1 (5 bases). This CDR3 has 13 residues. The V gene's germline CDR1 is SGDLS and CDR2 YYNGEE. V was shortened by 2 bases and J by 8 bases, with 13 bases between the two germline ends. CDR3 DNA: TGTGCCAGCAGCGTTTATTCAGGGAAAGGCTACACCTTC. The encoded protein is CASSVYSGKGYTF.

J is TRBJ1-3 and V is TRBV4-3, with D possibly being TRBD1 (6 bases). The CDR3 totals 15 residues. The V end lost 0 bases, the J end lost 0 bases, and 6 bases lay between the germline ends. The germline gives CDR1 LGHNA, CDR2 YSLEER. CDR3: CASSQEGGSGNTIYF. The CDR3 region has the DNA TGCGCCAGCAGCCAAGAAGGGGGCTCTGGAAACACCATATATTTT.

This chain uses TRBV5-4 with TRBJ1-4; the match to TRBD1 covers 7 bases. Germline CDR1 and CDR2: SGHNT and YYREEE (reference sequence). V gave up 4 bases and J gave up 5 bases; unmatched junction bases: 8. This CDR3 has 15 amino acids. CDR3 sequence reads: CASSKSGTENEKLFF. The CDR3 DNA reads TGTGCCAGCAGCAAATCCGGGACAGAGAATGAAAAACTGTTTTTT.

The chain couples TRBV20-1 to TRBJ1-2, with unresolved D. CDR3 length equals 11 residues. Trimming took 6 bases from V and 5 from J, leaving 10 bases between them. Germline V gives CDR1 DFQATT, CDR2 SNEGSKA (reference sequence). The CDR3 region is CSATLGYGYTF. The CDR3 DNA reads TGCAGTGCAACCCTTGGGTATGGCTACACCTTC.

This sequence joins TRBV7-8 and TRBJ1-2, with 11 bases fitting TRBD1. CDR1 SGHVS and CDR2 FQNEAQ come from the germline V gene. The CDR3 is made up of 15 amino acids. Germline trimming cut 3 bases from V and 3 bases from J; bases unmatched to any gene: 3. DNA for the CDR3: TGTGCCAGCAGCTTGCGGACAGGGGGCGACTATGGCTACACCTTC. Translated: CASSLRTGGDYGYTF.

V usage is TRBV9 and J usage is TRBJ2-5; TRBD2 matches 14 bases. V was pared by 0 bases and J by 3 bases, with 4 bases of the junction left unmatched. CDR1 is SGDLS and CDR2 is YYNGEE in the germline V gene. This CDR3 is 17 amino acids long. The CDR3 sequence: CASSVGLAGGLEETQYF. Written as DNA, the CDR3 is TGTGCCAGCAGCGTAGGACTAGCGGGGGGGTTGGAAGAGACCCAGTACTTC.

This clone was seen once. The rearrangement uses TRBV27 and TRBJ1-2; D gene uncertain. The germline V gene encodes CDR1 MNHEY and CDR2 SMNVEV (reference sequence). Trimming cost V 3 bases and J 3 bases, with 8 bases left between them. The CDR3 sequence is 13 residues long. In DNA form, the CDR3 reads TGTGCCAGCAGTTTGGGCGGGTACTATGGCTACACCTTC. Translated, it gives CASSLGGYYGYTF.

This sequence joins TRBV10-3 and TRBJ1-2; weak D call: TRBD1 (5 bases). Germline CDR1 reads ENHRY; CDR2 reads SYGVKD. Trimming removed 7 bases at V and 3 bases at J, with 18 bases between. The CDR3 spans 15 residues. CDR3 DNA: TGTGCCATCAACCCAGGGACCCTCCTAGACTATGGCTACACCTTC. Protein product: CAINPGTLLDYGYTF.

The chain recombines TRBV18 with TRBJ2-5; 7 positions agree with TRBD2. Per germline, CDR1 KGHSH and CDR2 LQKENI. CDR3 length: 14 amino acids. With V trimmed by 4 bases and J by 5 bases, 7 bases remained unmatched. The CDR3 sequence is CASSRGGASETQYF. CDR3 in DNA: TGTGCCAGCTCACGGGGAGGGGCGTCTGAGACCCAGTACTTC.

This chain uses TRBV7-2 with TRBJ1-5; D is unclear. The CDR3 runs 15 residues. Germline V gives CDR1 SGHTA, CDR2 FQGNSA. Trimming took off 2 bases at V and 0 bases at J, with 8 bases between the two ends. The CDR3 bases are TGTGCCAGCAGCTTAAACTCCCTTAGCAATCAGCCCCAGCATTTT. Its translation: CASSLNSLSNQPQHF.

This chain connects TRBV5-5 to TRBJ1-3, with D perhaps TRBD1 (6 bases). CDR3 length: 15 residues. Trimming left V 4 bases short and J 1 base short, with 12 bases between. CDR1 and CDR2 from the germline V gene are SGHKS and YYEKEE (reference sequence). CDR3 sequence (DNA): TGTGCCAGCAGCCCGGGACAAGGGTCTGGAAACACCATATATTTT. Translating gives CASSPGQGSGNTIYF. Drawing the rest from reference TRBV5-5 and TRBJ1-3, the complete variable domain is DAGVTQSPTHLIKTRGQQVTLRCSPISGHKSVSWYQQVLGQGPQFIFQYYEKEERGRGNFPDRFSARQFPNYSSELNVNALLLGDSALYLCASSPGQGSGNTIYFGEGSWLTVV.

The chain employs TRBV10-2 and TRBJ1-1; D call uncertain. This CDR3 has 16 residues. Germline V gives CDR1 WSHSY, CDR2 SAAADI. Trimming removed 0 bases at V and 0 bases at J, with 11 bases between. CDR3 in amino acids: CASSESPSRMNTEAFF. Written as DNA, the CDR3 is TGCGCCAGCAGTGAGTCCCCCTCCAGGATGAACACTGAAGCTTTCTTT.

This sequence joins TRBV7-8 and TRBJ1-5; D gene ambiguous. Germline V gives CDR1 SGHVS, CDR2 FQNEAQ. Between the trimmed V and J ends, which lost 5 bases and 2 bases, there was a span of 13 bases. The length of the CDR3 is 15 residues. The CDR3 here is CASSLWGLGNQPQHF. The DNA for the CDR3 is TGTGCCAGCAGCCTTTGGGGATTAGGCAATCAGCCCCAGCATTTT.

The chain has TRBV9 and TRBJ1-1; the D gene is possibly TRBD1 (6 bases). CDR1 and CDR2 (germline): SGDLS, YYNGEE. V shed 3 bases and J shed 6 bases, with 15 bases lying between them. The CDR3 totals 14 residues. Written as DNA, the CDR3 is TGTGCCAGCAGCGGACAGGTGCAATCTGCTGAAGCTTTCTTT. Encoded protein: CASSGQVQSAEAFF.

The chain is built from TRBV3-1 (or the pseudogene TRBV3-2) and TRBJ1-5; D is undetermined. The V end was cut by 0 bases, the J end by 7 bases, with 13 bases between. Germline V gene lookup returns CDR1 LGHDT and CDR2 YNNKEL (reference sequence). The CDR3 sequence is 15 residues long. The DNA for the CDR3 is TGTGCCAGCAGCCAAGATTCCCTCGCCGGGCAGCCCCAGCATTTT. Residues: CASSQDSLAGQPQHF.

The chain uses TRBV7-9 and TRBJ1-1, with D hard to call. This CDR3 contains 13 residues. Germline V CDR1 and CDR2: SEHNR, FQNEAQ (reference sequence). V was clipped by 1 base and J by 1 base, with 4 bases between them. CDR3 sequence reads: CASSLEGNTEAFF. The CDR3, as DNA: TGTGCCAGCAGCTTAGAGGGGAACACTGAAGCTTTCTTT.

The rearrangement uses TRBV11-2 and TRBJ1-2, with a weak D call TRBD1 (6 bases). The CDR3 has 16 residues. Germline V gene sequence: CDR1 SGHAT, CDR2 FQNNGV. V was trimmed by 3 bases and J by 6 bases, leaving 20 bases between them. The DNA of the CDR3 is TGTGCCAGCAGCTTCCTCGGGACAACCGCCAGTCATGGCTACACCTTC. It yields the protein CASSFLGTTASHGYTF.

The genes are TRBV2 and TRBJ2-3; D is ambiguous. CDR1 is SNHLY, CDR2 FYNNEI, per germline. V lost 7 bases and J 2 bases, leaving 13 bases between the germline ends. The CDR3 is 14 amino acids. The CDR3 sequence is CASIGSSITDTQYF. The CDR3 nucleotides read TGTGCCAGCATTGGCAGTTCAATCACAGATACGCAGTATTTT.

Points on this clone: Other DNA sequences in this specimen translate into the identical CDR3. This chain links TRBV6-5 with TRBJ1-5; tentative D call: TRBD1 (5 bases). V was clipped by 6 bases and J by 2 bases, with 11 bases between them. CDR1 MNHEY and CDR2 SVGAGI come from the germline V gene. The CDR3 runs 14 residues. The CDR3 coding sequence is TGTGCCAGCAGGCGGGGGGATGGCAATCAGCCCCAGCATTTT. It encodes CASRRGDGNQPQHF.